The present TCR beta chain was sequenced within a study of breast tumors, draining lymph nodes, adjacent tissues. Overall study results and limits: Luminal-like breast cancer showed significantly higher tumor–nontumor repertoire similarity than basal-like. Tumor repertoires ranked between lymph nodes and nontumor tissue in diversity, with V and J gene preferences. Data fit most tumor T cells coming from lymph node, expanding in tumor.

This clonotype has at least ten counts. Antigen unknown. The V end lost 1 base, the J end lost 4 bases, and 11 bases lay between the germline ends. The CDR3 has 14 residues. Looked up from germline, CDR1 is SGHNT and CDR2 is YYREEE (reference sequence). Axillary draining lymph nodes of breast cancer patients supplied the node samples. TCRdb re-called the multiplex PCR reads with MiXCR, one entry per CDR3 protein. The sample shows around 140,000 distinct CDR3 sequences, around a third of them seen only once. V is TRBV5-4 and J is TRBJ1-2; D may be TRBD1 (6 bases). The material sequenced was axillary lymph node tissue. The TCR originated in a female donor with breast cancer. Some clones in this sample may be carry-over from other donors' samples. The CDR3 is CASSLPDRIYGYTF. CDR3 DNA: TGTGCCAGCAGCTTGCCCGACAGGATCTATGGCTACACCTTC.